This entry features one TCR beta chain sequence. The time point was: newly diagnosed GD, antithyroid drugs for less than 3 months. Extracted RNA from PBMCs served as the source of the TCR library. The TCR beta library used iRepertoire HTBI primers with Arm-PCR amplification of CDR3. Per the original data handling: Taken together, the samples had roughly 63 TRBV and 14 TRBJ segments identified. TCRdb itself ran the multiplex PCR reads through MiXCR, one entry per CDR3 protein. The V and J calls follow TCRdb's processing rather than the paper's. The data hold approximately 250,000 distinct CDR3 sequences, with about 18% observed a single time. V lost 6 bases and J lost 0, with 13 bases in between. CDR3 length: 15 residues. CDR1 and CDR2 (germline): SGHTA, FQGTGA. This sample was included in a study of regulatory T cells in long-lasting Graves disease.

The sample was peripheral blood mononuclear cells (PBMCs), taken at new diagnosis, from a patient treated with antithyroid drugs. The TCR sequence derives from a female donor with Graves disease. This sequence joins TRBV7-3 and TRBJ2-3; perhaps TRBD2 as D (5 bases). Here the CDR3 reads CASSETNGSTDTQYF. The CDR3 DNA reads as TGTGCCAGCAGTGAGACTAACGGGAGCACAGATACGCAGTATTTT.